This TCR beta chain was sequenced in a study of response to subunit inactivated influenza vaccine. This clonotype was seen repeatedly, ten times or more. What it binds is not known. Germline V CDR1 and CDR2: SGHRS, YFSETQ. There are 15 residues in the CDR3. V shed 4 bases and J shed 0 bases, with 11 bases lying between them. General study findings and limits: The authors suggested that every seasonal influenza vaccination recruits few new T cells.

TCRdb reprocessed the RT-PCR reads with MiXCR, giving one entry per CDR3 protein. The sample consists of just over 300,000 distinct CDR3 sequences, 20% to 25% of them appearing once. The J gene is TRBJ2-1, the V gene TRBV5-1; D possibly uses TRBD1 or TRBD2 (5 bases each). The TCR sequence derives from a man between 50 and 69 years old who received an inactivated influenza vaccine. The sample consisted of PBMCs from blood, taken approximately 20 months after vaccination. The CDR3 region has the DNA TGCGCCAGCAGCGAGGGACGGAGCTCCTACAATGAGCAGTTCTTC. Its translation is CASSEGRSSYNEQFF.